This T cell receptor beta chain was captured in a study of blood T cell repertoires in COVID-19. The table came from immunoSEQ multiplex PCR; TCRdb's copy has only in-frame clones and leaves some out. This repertoire shows around 230,000 clones, around 85% found once; its top ten account for less than 0.75%. The CDR3 covers 14 residues. Germline CDR1 SGHKS, CDR2 YYEKEE (reference sequence). The V gene end was trimmed by 3 bases and the J gene end by 0 bases; junction bases not matched to a gene: 3. Material: peripheral blood. This TCR was recovered from a man aged 35-49 years with acute or convalescent COVID-19. V usage is TRBV5-5 and J usage is TRBJ2-7, with TRBD1 identical over 7 bases. CDR3 sequence reads: CASSSQGSSYEQYF. The CDR3 DNA reads TGTGCCAGCAGCTCACAGGGGAGCTCCTACGAGCAGTACTTC.